This T cell receptor beta chain derives from a study of Tregs in tolerant kidney transplant recipients. Study results and limitations: No direct test of biological reproducibility was done here.

Trimming cost V 3 bases and J 7 bases, with 7 bases left between them. The CDR3 is 12 residues long. Germline assignment: CDR1 LNHDA and CDR2 SQIVND (reference sequence). A remark on this clone: Its target is unknown.

Sequencing was performed with immunoSEQ multiplex PCR; in TCRdb, only in-frame clones are kept and a portion is missing. The sample shows 50,000 to 85,000 clones, roughly 92% of them seen only once. This TCR was sampled from a human donor who received a combined kidney and bone marrow transplant. The V and J genes are TRBV19 and TRBJ2-1; no reliable D call. The material was CD8+ T cells from blood, obtained before the transplant. Here the CDR3 DNA reads TGTGCCAGTAGTATCGGTTTGAATGAGCAGTTCTTC. Translated, it gives CASSIGLNEQFF.